This TCR beta chain was captured by sequencing in a study of blood T cells in healthy people across ages. Study observations and caveats: TCR beta diversity tracked closely with naive T cell percentage.

The sample holds a few counts of this clonotype. Antigen: not known. This CDR3 is built from 14 residues. Germline values: CDR1 MGHRA, CDR2 YSYEKL. V lost 6 bases and J 7 bases, leaving 16 bases between the germline ends. A sample-barcoded 5' primer and a J-beta primer mix were used in a second PCR of about 6 to 12 cycles. Researchers report that a template-switch adaptor with 12 random nucleotides tagged each cDNA molecule. MiXCR, applied by TCRdb to the 5' RACE reads, yields one record per CDR3 protein. The data hold about 1.4 million distinct CDR3 sequences, with approximately 59% observed a single time.

This receptor was taken from a man aged 18-30 years in good health. Sequenced material: blood. This chain joins TRBV4-1 and TRBJ2-1; D is unresolved. The chain's CDR3 is CASRAPLGKNEQFF. Here the CDR3 DNA reads TGCGCCAGCAGGGCCCCCCTGGGGAAAAATGAGCAGTTCTTC.